These 18 T cell receptor beta chains were all obtained from the same sample, sequenced in a study of CD8+CD57+ T cells in acquired aplastic anemia. Profiling of TCR beta VDJ combinations and CDR3 sequences used genomic DNA as template. MiXCR was run by TCRdb on the reads, yielding one entry per CDR3 protein. This table holds about 210,000 distinct CDR3 sequences, roughly 57% found once. Sequenced: sorted CD4+, CD8+, or CD8+CD57+ T cells (not recorded which) from PBMCs. Receptors were obtained from a human donor in good health.

The chain links TRBV7-8 to TRBJ2-5, with unresolved D. Per germline, CDR1 SGHVS and CDR2 FQNEAQ. The CDR3 has 16 residues. The germline V and J ends were trimmed by 0 bases and 4 bases, with 15 bases remaining between them. The CDR3 here is CASSLAWLPSRETQYF. The CDR3 DNA follows: TGTGCCAGCAGCTTAGCCTGGCTCCCGTCACGAGAGACCCAGTACTTC. Filled out from reference TRBV7-8 and TRBJ2-5, the complete variable domain reads GAGVSQSPRYKVAKRGQDVALRCDPISGHVSLFWYQQALGQGPEFLTYFQNEAQLDKSGLPSDRFFAERPEGSVSTLKIQRTQQEDSAVYLCASSLAWLPSRETQYFGPGTRLLVL.

The V call is TRBV19, the J call TRBJ2-7, with D tentatively TRBD2 (5 bases). In germline, CDR1 is LNHDA, CDR2 SQIVND (reference sequence). The CDR3 runs 15 residues. Between the trimmed V and J ends, which lost 5 bases and 7 bases, there was a span of 21 bases. The CDR3 DNA follows: TGTGCCAGTAGTCCGGGGTCTCATGTACGGTGGGAGCAGTACTTC. Its protein product is CASSPGSHVRWEQYF.

V and J are TRBV20-1 and TRBJ2-7; 10 bases align to TRBD2. V lost 1 base to trimming and J lost 3 bases; unmatched junction nucleotides: 3. Germline V gene lookup returns CDR1 DFQATT and CDR2 SNEGSKA (reference sequence). CDR3 size: 14 residues. As DNA, the CDR3 is TGCAGTGCTAGAGTACTAGCGGGAAGCTACGAGCAGTACTTC. This codes for CSARVLAGSYEQYF.

This clonotype has a single count. V is TRBV20-1 and J is TRBJ2-7; perhaps TRBD2 as D (6 bases). Germline loops: CDR1 DFQATT, CDR2 SNEGSKA (reference sequence). V was shortened by 5 bases and J by 3 bases, with 14 bases between the two germline ends. The CDR3 has 13 residues. The CDR3 DNA reads TGCAGTGCTGATGGTAGCGGATACTACGAGCAGTACTTC. Protein product: CSADGSGYYEQYF.

This clonotype has ten or more counts. V gene TRBV12-3 or TRBV12-4 combines with J gene TRBJ1-4; TRBD1 matches 7 bases. V dropped 6 bases and J dropped 8; count of bases not matched to a gene: 9. This CDR3 spans 14 amino acids. This CDR3 is CASSPRQGVEKLFF. The CDR3 DNA sequence: TGTGCCAGCAGCCCTCGACAGGGTGTGGAAAAACTGTTTTTT.

This clonotype has at least ten counts. V gene TRBV20-1 combines with J gene TRBJ2-1, with 7 nucleotides matching TRBD1. V trimming: 4 bases; J trimming: 8 bases; junction bases outside the gene matches: 8. Germline V gives CDR1 DFQATT, CDR2 SNEGSKA (reference sequence). This CDR3 has 13 residues. CDR3 DNA sequence: TGCAGTGCTATGACAGGGATGGGGTATGAGCAGTTCTTC. Its translation: CSAMTGMGYEQFF.

The genes are TRBV6-6 and TRBJ1-2; 9 bases line up with TRBD1. Germline CDR1 reads MNHNY; CDR2 reads SVGAGI (reference sequence). J gave up 6 bases and V 5 bases, and 4 bases lay outside the gene matches. The CDR3 sequence is 13 residues long. The CDR3 protein is CASSLTGGNGYTF. DNA of the CDR3: TGTGCCAGCAGTCTGACAGGGGGGAATGGCTACACCTTC.

The CDR3 DNA sequence: TGTGCCAGTAGTGGTCGACAGGGGTGGTACGAGCAGTACTTC. It yields the protein CASSGRQGWYEQYF. This chain links TRBV19 with TRBJ2-7; 8 bases line up with TRBD1. Germline V lookup: CDR1 LNHDA, CDR2 SQIVND (reference sequence). The CDR3 length is 14 residues. Trimming removed 5 bases from V and 4 bases from J; junction bases left unmatched: 7.

V gene TRBV12-3 or TRBV12-4 combines with J gene TRBJ1-6; TRBD1 aligns across 7 bases. The CDR3 contains 13 residues. V lost 10 bases to trimming and J lost 6 bases; unmatched junction nucleotides: 6. CDR3 coding DNA: TGTGCCACCCGGGACAGCCTTAATTCACCCCTCCACTTT. Residues: CATRDSLNSPLHF.

A single count supports this clonotype. The rearrangement joins TRBV6-4 to TRBJ2-3; 11 bases match TRBD2. Looked up from germline, CDR1 is MRHNA and CDR2 is SNTAGT. V shed 0 bases and J 4 bases; nucleotides not matched to a gene: 0. This CDR3 comprises 15 residues. This CDR3 reads CASSDSSGGADTQYF. The CDR3 DNA reads TGTGCCAGCAGTGACTCTAGCGGGGGGGCAGATACGCAGTATTTT.

The chain couples TRBV24-1 to TRBJ2-1; TRBD1 might be the D (5 bases). This CDR3 region has 12 residues. Deletions cut 0 bases from V and 13 bases from J, with 9 bases between. Germline V lookup: CDR1 KGHDR, CDR2 SFDVKD. CDR3 DNA sequence: TGTGCCACCAGTGATTTGGACAGCCCTCAGTTCTTC. It specifies CATSDLDSPQFF.

The CDR3 is CSAKGDQGNSPLHF. DNA of the CDR3: TGCAGTGCGAAGGGTGATCAAGGGAATTCACCCCTCCACTTT. The chain joins TRBV20-1 to TRBJ1-6; no reliable D call. From germline, CDR1 is DFQATT and CDR2 SNEGSKA (reference sequence). Trimming shortened V by 6 bases and J by 7 bases, and 16 bases separated the two germline ends. The CDR3 contains 14 residues.

The genes are TRBV5-5 and TRBJ2-2; D is undetermined. There are 14 residues in the CDR3. The V gene's germline CDR1 is SGHKS and CDR2 YYEKEE (reference sequence). V was trimmed by 4 bases and J by 7 bases, leaving 14 bases between them. CDR3 nucleotides: TGTGCCAGCAGCGGTCTAAATGGGGTCGGGGAGCTGTTTTTT. Its translation: CASSGLNGVGELFF.

This clonotype occurred many times. J is TRBJ2-1 and V is TRBV7-8; D may correspond to TRBD1 or TRBD2 (5 bases each). With 6 bases removed from V and 12 bases from J, the gap between germline ends came to 18 bases. CDR1 and CDR2 from the germline V gene are SGHVS and FQNEAQ. The CDR3 spans 13 residues. The CDR3: CASSPMPGAAQFF. The CDR3 coding sequence is TGTGCCAGCAGTCCTATGCCCGGGGCGGCGCAGTTCTTC.

The table lists this clonotype with many counts. The chain recombines TRBV4-3 with TRBJ2-1, with 11 bases matching TRBD2. In germline, CDR1 is LGHNA, CDR2 YSLEER. Trimming at V came to 3 bases and at J to 0 bases, leaving 4 bases not matched to a gene. CDR3 length: 17 residues. The CDR3 DNA is TGCGCCAGCAGCCAGGATACTAGCGGGGGCTCCTACAATGAGCAGTTCTTC. This sequence encodes CASSQDTSGGSYNEQFF.

This clonotype was picked up a small number of times. V and J are TRBV14 and TRBJ1-2, with 8 bases lining up with TRBD1. Germline V gene sequence: CDR1 SGHDN, CDR2 FVKESK. V lost 2 bases and J lost 4; bases outside the gene matches: 9. This CDR3 comprises 16 residues. The CDR3 is CASSQLATGGSYGYTF. In nucleotides, the CDR3 is TGTGCCAGCAGCCAATTAGCCACAGGGGGAAGCTATGGCTACACCTTC.

This rearrangement joins TRBV7-6 to TRBJ2-1; TRBD2 might be the D (6 bases). The germline V gene has CDR1 SGHVS and CDR2 FNYEAQ. The V end lost 5 bases, the J end lost 1 base, and 15 bases lay between the germline ends. The CDR3 runs to 16 residues. The CDR3 nucleotides are TGTGCCAGCAGCCCGCGCGGGATAAGGTCCTACAATGAGCAGTTCTTC. Translated, it gives CASSPRGIRSYNEQFF.

The rearrangement joins TRBV5-1 to TRBJ2-3, with 7 nucleotides matching TRBD2. Germline trimming cut 3 bases from V and 6 bases from J; bases unmatched to any gene: 13. Germline V CDR1 and CDR2: SGHRS, YFSETQ. The CDR3 is 16 residues long. The chain's CDR3 is CASSSLVAGAPDTQYF. The CDR3, as DNA: TGCGCCAGCAGCTCCTTGGTAGCGGGTGCGCCTGATACGCAGTATTTT.